A single sample gave rise to the 16 T cell receptor beta chains below, sequenced in a study of T cell repertoires in ileal Crohn's disease. The time point was: neoterminal ileum biopsy at postoperative endoscopy, about 6 months after surgery. Clones were sequenced by immunoSEQ multiplex PCR, and TCRdb holds only the in-frame ones, with some missing. Of 1,300 to 1,500 clones listed, over 70% are singletons. Sequences were obtained from ileal tissue. These receptors were obtained from an adult with Crohn's disease.

This clone was found once. This chain uses TRBV5-1 with TRBJ2-2; 9 nucleotides line up with TRBD1. CDR1 SGHRS and CDR2 YFSETQ come from the germline V gene. The CDR3 is made up of 16 amino acids. V shed 4 bases and J 2 bases; nucleotides not matched to a gene: 6. This CDR3 reads CASSGHRGLNTGELFF. In DNA form, the CDR3 reads TGCGCCAGCAGCGGACACAGGGGGCTCAACACCGGGGAGCTGTTTTTT.

In DNA, the CDR3 is TGCGCCAGCAGCCAAGGCGAGGGAGGCCTTTTCCACGAGCAGTACTTC. Its translation: CASSQGEGGLFHEQYF. The V call is TRBV4-1, the J call TRBJ2-7; TRBD2 might be the D (6 bases). The V gene's germline CDR1 is MGHRA and CDR2 YSYEKL. The CDR3 length is 16 residues. V lost 1 base to trimming and J lost 5 bases, with 18 bases between them.

The chain uses TRBV9 and TRBJ2-7; 14 bases agree with TRBD2. The trim removed 2 bases at V and 2 bases at J, leaving 0 bases unmatched. The CDR3 runs to 15 residues. Germline V gives CDR1 SGDLS, CDR2 YYNGEE. The CDR3 is CASSVTSGGAYEQYF. Here the CDR3 DNA reads TGTGCCAGCAGCGTGACTAGCGGGGGGGCCTACGAGCAGTACTTC.

The chain recombines TRBV7-9 with TRBJ1-6; tentative D call: TRBD1 (6 bases). Trimming pared 2 bases from V and 5 bases from J, leaving 13 bases between. CDR1 is SEHNR and CDR2 is FQNEAQ in the germline V gene (reference sequence). The CDR3 covers 16 residues. Here the CDR3 DNA reads TGTGCCAGCAGCTTATCACGGGACACCAATAATTCACCCCTCCACTTT. Amino acids: CASSLSRDTNNSPLHF.

The V gene is TRBV7-9, the J gene TRBJ1-2; no reliable D call. Per the germline V gene, CDR1 is SEHNR and CDR2 is FQNEAQ (reference sequence). Trimming took 5 bases from V and 2 from J, leaving 15 bases between them. CDR3 length: 15 amino acids. The CDR3 DNA is TGTGCCAGCAGCCCCCGTCGGGAGGCCAACTATGGCTACACCTTC. Encoded protein: CASSPRREANYGYTF.

This clone was observed once. This chain connects TRBV6-5 to TRBJ1-1; no reliable D call. The CDR3 consists of 15 residues. CDR1 and CDR2 from the germline V gene are MNHEY and SVGAGI. V lost 6 bases to trimming and J lost 6 bases, with 20 bases between them. DNA for the CDR3: TGTGCCAGCAGACCCTCGGGCGGGCGGCACGCTGAAGCTTTCTTT. It encodes CASRPSGGRHAEAFF.

The chain has TRBV19 and TRBJ2-3; TRBD2 matches 8 bases. J gave up 5 bases and V 5 bases, and 3 bases lay outside the gene matches. The CDR3 consists of 13 residues. The germline V gene encodes CDR1 LNHDA and CDR2 SQIVND (reference sequence). The DNA for the CDR3 is TGTGCCAGTAGTGCCGGGGGGGGAGATACGCAGTATTTT. Protein product: CASSAGGGDTQYF. The full variable domain, with the rest looked up from reference TRBV19 and TRBJ2-3, is DGGITQSPKYLFRKEGQNVTLSCEQNLNHDAMYWYRQDPGQGLRLIYYSQIVNDFQKGDIAEGYSVSREKKESFPLTVTSAQKNPTAFYLCASSAGGGDTQYFGPGTRLTVL.

V is TRBV5-5 and J is TRBJ2-2; TRBD2 matches 12 bases. The V segment lost 4 bases and the J segment 4 bases; nucleotides outside the gene matches: 2. The CDR3 sequence is 15 residues long. The germline CDR1 and CDR2 sequences are SGHKS and YYEKEE (reference sequence). CDR3 nucleotides: TGTGCCAGCAGCGTGACTAGCGGGGGCACCGGGGAGCTGTTTTTT. Protein: CASSVTSGGTGELFF.

The chain has TRBV6-6 and TRBJ1-1, with unresolved D. The CDR3 is 16 amino acids. Trimming removed 2 bases from V and 1 base from J, with 14 bases in between. Germline CDR1 reads MNHNY; CDR2 reads SVGAGI (reference sequence). CDR3 in amino acids: CASSYAGEEQNTEAFF. The CDR3 DNA reads TGTGCCAGCAGTTACGCGGGAGAAGAACAGAACACTGAAGCTTTCTTT.

This clone counts as large. The rearrangement uses TRBV5-4 and TRBJ2-7, with 8 bases lining up with TRBD1. CDR3 length: 14 residues. Looked up from germline, CDR1 is SGHNT and CDR2 is YYREEE (reference sequence). V lost 4 bases to trimming and J lost 3 bases; unmatched junction nucleotides: 6. The CDR3 DNA reads TGTGCCAGCAGCCCAGGACAGGGTGGCTACGAGCAGTACTTC. This codes for CASSPGQGGYEQYF.

The chain couples TRBV4-2 to TRBJ1-1; 9 bases match TRBD1. This CDR3 spans 15 amino acids. With 2 bases clipped from V and 5 bases from J, the junction kept 6 bases outside the gene matches. CDR1 and CDR2 from the germline V gene are LGHNA and YNFKEQ. The CDR3 DNA follows: TGTGCCAGCAGCCAACCCGGACAGGGGTTGACTGAAGCTTTCTTT. Its translation is CASSQPGQGLTEAFF.

This chain links TRBV5-4 with TRBJ2-7; TRBD1 agrees at 7 bases. Trimming removed 0 bases from V and 1 base from J; junction bases left unmatched: 1. The CDR3 is 14 amino acids. Per the germline V gene, CDR1 is SGHNT and CDR2 is YYREEE (reference sequence). Here the CDR3 DNA reads TGTGCCAGCAGCTTGGACAGGGGATCCTACGAGCAGTACTTC. This encodes CASSLDRGSYEQYF.

J is TRBJ1-2 and V is TRBV4-3; weak D call: TRBD1 (5 bases). The CDR3 has 15 amino acids. Germline CDR1 LGHNA, CDR2 YSLEER. V was pared by 1 base and J by 2 bases, with 11 bases between. CDR3 in amino acids: CASSQVYGGNYGYTF. CDR3 DNA sequence: TGCGCCAGCAGCCAAGTATACGGGGGGAACTATGGCTACACCTTC.

The chain carries TRBV2 and TRBJ2-3, with TRBD2 identical over 8 bases. After removal of 4 bases from V and 2 bases from J, the junction contained 5 bases not matched to a gene. The CDR3 spans 15 residues. The germline V gene encodes CDR1 SNHLY and CDR2 FYNNEI. The CDR3 region has the DNA TGTGCCAGCAGTGCCGGGACTAGTTCCACAGATACGCAGTATTTT. Amino acid sequence: CASSAGTSSTDTQYF.

This chain links TRBV27 with TRBJ1-2; a possible D gene is TRBD1 (5 bases). The CDR3 loop spans 13 amino acids. V dropped 5 bases and J dropped 5 bases, with 12 bases sitting between them. Germline V lookup: CDR1 MNHEY, CDR2 SMNVEV (reference sequence). The CDR3 DNA reads as TGTGCCAGCAGTCCCCAGGGATTTTATGGCTACACCTTC. Translated, it gives CASSPQGFYGYTF.

The chain combines TRBV7-2 with TRBJ2-2; TRBD2 is a possible D gene (5 bases). The V end lost 5 bases, the J end lost 6 bases, and 10 bases lay between the germline ends. The CDR3 loop spans 13 amino acids. Germline V gives CDR1 SGHTA, CDR2 FQGNSA. CDR3 nucleotide sequence: TGTGCCAGCAGCCGTTTGGGAGCCGGGGAGCTGTTTTTT. Its protein is CASSRLGAGELFF. The whole variable domain, filled in from reference TRBV7-2 and TRBJ2-2, reads GAGVSQSPSNKVTEKGKDVELRCDPISGHTALYWYRQSLGQGLEFLIYFQGNSAPDKSGLPSDRFSAERTGGSVSTLTIQRTQQEDSAVYLCASSRLGAGELFFGEGSRLTVL.